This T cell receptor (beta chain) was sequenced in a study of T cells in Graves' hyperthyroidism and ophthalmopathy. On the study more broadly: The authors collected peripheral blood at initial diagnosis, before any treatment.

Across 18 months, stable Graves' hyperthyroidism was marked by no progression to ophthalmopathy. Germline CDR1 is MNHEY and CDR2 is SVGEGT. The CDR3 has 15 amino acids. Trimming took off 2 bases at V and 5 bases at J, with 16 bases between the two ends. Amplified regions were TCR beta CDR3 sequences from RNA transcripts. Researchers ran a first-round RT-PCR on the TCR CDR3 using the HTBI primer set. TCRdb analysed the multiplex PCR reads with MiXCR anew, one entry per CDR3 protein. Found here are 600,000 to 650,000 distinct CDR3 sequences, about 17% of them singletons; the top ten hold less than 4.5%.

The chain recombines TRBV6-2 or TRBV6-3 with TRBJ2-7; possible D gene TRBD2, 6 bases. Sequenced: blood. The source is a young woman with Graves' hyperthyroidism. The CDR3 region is CASSYGGDGLHEQYF. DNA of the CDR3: TGTGCCAGCAGTTACGGAGGGGATGGGTTACACGAGCAGTACTTC.